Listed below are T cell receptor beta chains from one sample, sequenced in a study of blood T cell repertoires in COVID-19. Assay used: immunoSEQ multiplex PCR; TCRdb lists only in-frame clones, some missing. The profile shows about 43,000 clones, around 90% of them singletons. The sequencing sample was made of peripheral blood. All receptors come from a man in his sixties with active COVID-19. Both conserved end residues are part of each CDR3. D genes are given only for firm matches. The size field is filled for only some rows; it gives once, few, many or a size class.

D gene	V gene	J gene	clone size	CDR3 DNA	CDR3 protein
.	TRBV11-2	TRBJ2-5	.	TGTGCCAGCAGCTTCCGGGGGACAGTTCAAGAGACCCAGTACTTC	CASSFRGTVQETQYF
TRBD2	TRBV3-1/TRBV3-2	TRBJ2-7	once	TGTGCCAGCGGTCTAGCGGGGGTGCTCTACGAGCAGTACTTC	CASGLAGVLYEQYF
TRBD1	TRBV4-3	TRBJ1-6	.	TGCGCCAGCAGTCGGGACAGCGATTCACCCCTCCACTTT	CASSRDSDSPLHF
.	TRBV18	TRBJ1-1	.	TGTGCCAGCTCACCCGACCTAGGGGCCGCCACTGAAGCTTTCTTT	CASSPDLGAATEAFF
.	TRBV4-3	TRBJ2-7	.	TGCGCCAGCAGCCAAGAGTTGGACGGGGTTGAGCAGTACTTC	CASSQELDGVEQYF
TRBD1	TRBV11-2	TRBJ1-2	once	TGTGCCAGCAGCCGGACAGGGCCTGGCTACACCTTC	CASSRTGPGYTF
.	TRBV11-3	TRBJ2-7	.	TGTGCCAGCAGCCACCGGGACAAGCCCTACGAGCAGTACTTC	CASSHRDKPYEQYF
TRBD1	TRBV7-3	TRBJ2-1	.	TGTGCCAGCAGCTCAGGGGACAGGGGTAATGAGCAGTTCTTC	CASSSGDRGNEQFF
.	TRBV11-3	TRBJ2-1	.	TGTGCCAGCAGCTTAGGGTGGAAGGTTGGGGCGGAGGGGTACAATGAGCAGTTCTTC	CASSLGWKVGAEGYNEQFF
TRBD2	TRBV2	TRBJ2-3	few	TGTGCCAGCAGTACCGGCCTAGCGGGGGGGCGAAGTACGCAGTATTTT	CASSTGLAGGRSTQYF
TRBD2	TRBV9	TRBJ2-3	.	TGTGCCACCGGATCGGGACTACTCACAGATACGCAGTATTTT	CATGSGLLTDTQYF
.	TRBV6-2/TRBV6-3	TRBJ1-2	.	TGTGCCAGCAGTGGCAGGGTGAACTATGGCTACACCTTC	CASSGRVNYGYTF
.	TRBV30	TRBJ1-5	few	TGTGCCTGGAGGGCACCGACAGGCTACAATCAGCCCCAGCATTTT	CAWRAPTGYNQPQHF
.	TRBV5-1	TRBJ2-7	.	TGCGCCAGCAGCCTCACCACCACAGGAACCTACGAGCAGTACTTC	CASSLTTTGTYEQYF
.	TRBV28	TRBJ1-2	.	TGTGCCAGCAACCTGGGCCCTAGGGGCTATGGCTACACCTTC	CASNLGPRGYGYTF
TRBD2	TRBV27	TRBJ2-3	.	TGTGCCAGCAGTCCCGAACTAGCGGGGGGACCAACGCAGTATTTT	CASSPELAGGPTQYF